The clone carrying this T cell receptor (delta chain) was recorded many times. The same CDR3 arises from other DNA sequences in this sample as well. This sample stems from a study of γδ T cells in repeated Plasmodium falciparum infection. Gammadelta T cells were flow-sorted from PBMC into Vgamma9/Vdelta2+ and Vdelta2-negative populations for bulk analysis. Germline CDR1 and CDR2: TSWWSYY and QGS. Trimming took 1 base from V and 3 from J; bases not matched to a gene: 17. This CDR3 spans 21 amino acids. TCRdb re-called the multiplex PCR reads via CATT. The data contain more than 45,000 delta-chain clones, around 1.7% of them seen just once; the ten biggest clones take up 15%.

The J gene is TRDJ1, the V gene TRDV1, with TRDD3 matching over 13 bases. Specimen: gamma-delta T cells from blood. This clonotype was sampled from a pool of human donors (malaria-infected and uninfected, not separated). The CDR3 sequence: CALGEPFTYWGIRFSPDKLIF. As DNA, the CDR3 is TGTGCTCTTGGGGAACCCTTCACGTACTGGGGGATACGATTTAGTCCCGATAAACTCATCTTT.